Sequencing of this T cell receptor beta chain was carried out in a study of a mutant IDH1 vaccine in newly diagnosed glioma (dated by TCRdb to the early 2020s). Describing the broader study: Patients were given eight vaccinations, in weeks 1, 3, 5, 7, 11, 15, 19 and 23, which matched visits V03 through V10. In the chemotherapy-containing groups, vaccination started alongside temozolomide cycles, whereas in patients who had radiotherapy alone it started 4-6 weeks after radiotherapy. Of the approximately 35 treated patients, approximately 62% were male and around 40% were female, and the mean age was about 40 years. Prior to enrollment, patients had been given standard therapy consisting of radiotherapy alone, temozolomide alone, or radiochemotherapy with temozolomide, with the combination given to most patients. Peripheral blood was collected at six visits: V03 (baseline), V05, V07, V10, V12 and V13. For exploratory analyses, longitudinal TCRB deep sequencing was carried out in 25 treated patients wherever samples were available. Paper-wide results and their limitations: Changes in the top peripheral T cell clonotypes picked up by TCRB sequencing did not appear to be linked to pseudoprogression. Availability determined which PBMC samples were chosen for TCRB deep sequencing. Immune responses induced by the vaccine were seen in over 90% of patients across multiple MHC alleles. It was noted by the authors that analyses of patient blood samples could not be reproduced owing to sample limitations.

Libraries came from the immunoSEQ multiplex PCR assay. The hsTCRB Kit was used according to the manufacturer's protocol to amplify rearranged TCR beta chain sequences. TCRB libraries were sequenced on an Illumina MiSeq. The paper's data handling went like this. The proprietary platform of the kit vendor was used for demultiplexing, trimming and gene mapping. TCRdb stores this immuneACCESS table with in-frame sequences only. Part of the clones is absent; in the studies checked, under half of the shortfall reflects unresolved V genes, and no reason is known for the rest. V, J and clone size were drawn from that table, and D and trimming were deduced from the DNA. The sample yields tens of thousands of clones; roughly 80% were counted once. The ten biggest clones cover roughly 6% of the sample. For this chain, trimming is 4 bases at the V end and 4 bases at the J end, and the number of junction bases without a gene match is 5. CDR1 and CDR2, per the germline V gene, are SGHDN and FVKESK. The CDR3 starts with the cysteine, ends with the phenylalanine, and has 14 residues. Only the CDR3 DNA is retained, 42 bases long and in frame from the first base.

A note on this clone: The specificity of this receptor is unknown. Per-base quality was not reported, and no clone a single base away is much larger than it.

This sample's time point label indicates: week 23, last vaccination. Every vaccine dose consisted of 300 ug of a 20-mer mutant IDH1 peptide in Montanide, administered subcutaneously together with topical imiquimod. Newly diagnosed WHO grade 3 or 4 IDH1-mutant astrocytomas showing loss of nuclear ATRX were present in the donors. The samples were drawn from NOA16, a multicentre, single-arm, open-label phase I trial in Germany that tested a mutant IDH1 peptide vaccine in humans for the first time. Genomic DNA for TCRB sequencing was extracted from EDTA blood using the DNeasy Blood and Tissue Kit. The sequence was collected from a man aged 40-55 years with glioma. The chain uses TRBV14 and TRBJ1-2, with 8 junctional bases fitting TRBD1. Sequenced here: PBMCs, sampled from a glioma patient whose treatment included an IDH1 peptide vaccine. CDR3 reads: CASSPGQAFYGYTF. The bases read TGTGCCAGCAGCCCGGGACAGGCCTTCTATGGCTACACCTTC.